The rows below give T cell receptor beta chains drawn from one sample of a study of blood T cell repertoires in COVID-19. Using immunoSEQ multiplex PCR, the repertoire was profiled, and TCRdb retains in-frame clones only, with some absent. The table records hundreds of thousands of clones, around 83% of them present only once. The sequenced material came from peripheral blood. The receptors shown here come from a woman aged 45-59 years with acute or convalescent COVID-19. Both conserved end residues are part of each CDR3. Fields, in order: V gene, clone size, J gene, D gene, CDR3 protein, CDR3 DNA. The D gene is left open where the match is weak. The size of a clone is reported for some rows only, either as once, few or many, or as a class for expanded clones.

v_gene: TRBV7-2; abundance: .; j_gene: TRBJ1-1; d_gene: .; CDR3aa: CASSNNRFTEAFF; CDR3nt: TGTGCCAGCAGCAACAACAGATTCACTGAAGCTTTCTTT
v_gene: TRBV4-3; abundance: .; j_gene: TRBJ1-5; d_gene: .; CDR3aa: CASSQDLSRGGQPQHF; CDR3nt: TGCGCCAGCAGCCAAGATCTGAGCAGGGGTGGTCAGCCCCAGCATTTT
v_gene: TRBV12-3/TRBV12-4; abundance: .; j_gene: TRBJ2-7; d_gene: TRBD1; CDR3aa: CASSSVVGQRNF; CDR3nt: TGTGCCAGCAGTTCCGTGGTGGGACAGAGAAATTTC
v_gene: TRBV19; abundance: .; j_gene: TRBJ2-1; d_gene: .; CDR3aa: CASNGRQLNEQFF; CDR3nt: TGTGCCAGTAATGGCAGACAGCTTAATGAGCAGTTCTTC
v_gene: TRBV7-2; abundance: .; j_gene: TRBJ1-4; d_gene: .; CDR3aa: CASSLAARSEEKLFF; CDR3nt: TGTGCCAGCAGCTTAGCGGCACGATCTGAAGAAAAACTGTTTTTT
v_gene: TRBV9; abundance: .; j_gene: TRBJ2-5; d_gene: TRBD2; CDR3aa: CASNAGGPQETQYF; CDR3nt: TGTGCCAGCAACGCGGGGGGGCCCCAAGAGACCCAGTACTTC
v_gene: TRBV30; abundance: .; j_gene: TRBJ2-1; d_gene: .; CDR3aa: CAWEGGSAYNEQFF; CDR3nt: TGTGCCTGGGAAGGGGGTAGTGCATACAATGAGCAGTTCTTC
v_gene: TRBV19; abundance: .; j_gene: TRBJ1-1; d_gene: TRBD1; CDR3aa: CASRTTGGPFIGEAFF; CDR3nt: TGTGCCAGTAGGACGACAGGGGGCCCTTTTATAGGTGAAGCTTTCTTT
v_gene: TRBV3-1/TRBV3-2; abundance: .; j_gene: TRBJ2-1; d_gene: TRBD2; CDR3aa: CASSQTALAGYNEQFF; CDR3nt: TGTGCCAGCAGCCAAACTGCACTAGCGGGGTACAATGAGCAGTTCTTC
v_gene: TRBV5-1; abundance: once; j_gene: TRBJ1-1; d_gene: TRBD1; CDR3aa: CASSPGQGAAGRAFF; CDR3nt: TGCGCCAGCAGCCCCGGACAGGGGGCCGCAGGTCGAGCTTTCTTT
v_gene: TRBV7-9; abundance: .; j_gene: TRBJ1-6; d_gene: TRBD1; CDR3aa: CASSTPGQWDSPLHF; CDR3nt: TGTGCCAGCAGCACACCGGGACAGTGGGATTCACCCCTCCACTTT
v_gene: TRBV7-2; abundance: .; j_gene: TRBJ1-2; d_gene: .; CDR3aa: CASSPAEGRRGYTF; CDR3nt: TGTGCCAGCAGCCCCGCCGAGGGAAGGAGAGGCTACACCTTC
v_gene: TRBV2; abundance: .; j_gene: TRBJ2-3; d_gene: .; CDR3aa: CASSEMEATQYF; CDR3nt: TGTGCCAGCAGTGAAATGGAGGCTACGCAGTATTTT
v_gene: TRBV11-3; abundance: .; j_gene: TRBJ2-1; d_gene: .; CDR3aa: CASSSRDWSDEQFF; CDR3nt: TGTGCCAGCAGCTCCCGGGACTGGAGCGATGAGCAGTTCTTC
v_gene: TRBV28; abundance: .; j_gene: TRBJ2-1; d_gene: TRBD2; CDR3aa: CASSLRHGGASNEQFF; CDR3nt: TGTGCCAGCAGTTTAAGACACGGGGGGGCCAGCAATGAGCAGTTCTTC
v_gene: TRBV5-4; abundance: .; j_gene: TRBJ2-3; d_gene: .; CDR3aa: CASSPREPGTDTQYF; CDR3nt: TGTGCCAGCAGCCCGCGAGAACCTGGTACAGATACGCAGTATTTT
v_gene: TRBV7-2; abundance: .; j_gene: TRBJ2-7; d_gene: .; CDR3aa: CASSLVGGASYEQYF; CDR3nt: TGTGCCAGCAGCTTAGTCGGCGGAGCCTCCTACGAGCAGTACTTC
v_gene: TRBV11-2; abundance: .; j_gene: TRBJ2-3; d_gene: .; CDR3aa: CASSLEGSAHLGTDTQYF; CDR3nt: TGTGCCAGCAGCTTAGAGGGTAGCGCTCATCTGGGCACAGATACGCAGTATTTT
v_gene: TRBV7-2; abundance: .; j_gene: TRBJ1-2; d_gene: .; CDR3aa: CASSLYREGYTF; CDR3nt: TGTGCCAGCAGCTTATACCGGGAGGGCTACACCTTC
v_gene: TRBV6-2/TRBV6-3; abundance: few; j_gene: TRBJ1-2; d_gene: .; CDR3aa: CASSLIQYGYTF; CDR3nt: TGTGCCAGCAGTCTCATACAATATGGCTACACCTTC
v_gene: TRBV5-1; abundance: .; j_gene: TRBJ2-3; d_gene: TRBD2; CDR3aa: CASSLVGGLGDTQYF; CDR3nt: TGCGCCAGCAGCTTGGTGGGGGGACTAGGAGATACGCAGTATTTT
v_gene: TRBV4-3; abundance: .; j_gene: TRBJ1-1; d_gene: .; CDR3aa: CASSQDWRTGDEAFF; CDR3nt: TGCGCCAGCAGCCAAGATTGGAGGACCGGGGATGAAGCTTTCTTT
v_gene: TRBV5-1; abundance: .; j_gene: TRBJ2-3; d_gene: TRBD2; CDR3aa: CASKLRAGREDTQYF; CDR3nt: TGCGCCAGCAAATTAAGAGCGGGGAGAGAAGATACGCAGTATTTT
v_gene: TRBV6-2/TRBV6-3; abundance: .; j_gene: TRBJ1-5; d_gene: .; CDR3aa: CASSFGRGFQPQHF; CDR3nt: TGTGCCAGCAGTTTCGGAAGGGGGTTTCAGCCCCAGCATTTT
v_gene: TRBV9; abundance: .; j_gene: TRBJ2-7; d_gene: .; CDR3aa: CASLSYEQYF; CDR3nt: TGTGCCAGCCTTTCCTACGAGCAGTACTTC
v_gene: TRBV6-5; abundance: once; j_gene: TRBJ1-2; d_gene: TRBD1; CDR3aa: CASSIRQGLYGYTF; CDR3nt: TGTGCCAGCAGTATAAGACAGGGGCTGTATGGCTACACCTTC
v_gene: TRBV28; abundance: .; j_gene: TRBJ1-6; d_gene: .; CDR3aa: CASTTGQVRSPLHF; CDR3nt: TGTGCCAGCACCACAGGGCAGGTCCGGTCACCCCTCCACTTT
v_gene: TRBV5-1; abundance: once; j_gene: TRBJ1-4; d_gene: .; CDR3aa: CASSSTINEKLFF; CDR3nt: TGCGCCAGCAGCTCGACTATTAATGAAAAACTGTTTTTT
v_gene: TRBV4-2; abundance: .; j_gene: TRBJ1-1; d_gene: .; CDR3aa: CASSQQGTEAFF; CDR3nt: TGTGCCAGCAGCCAACAGGGCACTGAAGCTTTCTTT
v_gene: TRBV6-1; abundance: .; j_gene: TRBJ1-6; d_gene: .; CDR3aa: CASSEQTQNNSPLHF; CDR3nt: TGTGCCAGCAGTGAACAAACACAGAATAATTCACCCCTCCACTTT
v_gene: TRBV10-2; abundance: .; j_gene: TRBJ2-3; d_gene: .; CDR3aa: CASSEGGGEDTQYF; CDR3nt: TGCGCCAGCAGTGAAGGGGGAGGGGAAGATACGCAGTATTTT
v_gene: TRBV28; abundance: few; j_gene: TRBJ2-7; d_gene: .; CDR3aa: CASRRDRLYEQYF; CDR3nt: TGTGCCAGCAGGCGGGACAGACTTTACGAGCAGTACTTC
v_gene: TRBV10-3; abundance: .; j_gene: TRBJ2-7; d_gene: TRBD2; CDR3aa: CAISDRPSGIYEQYF; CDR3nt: TGTGCCATCAGTGACCGGCCTAGCGGGATCTACGAGCAGTACTTC